This TCR beta chain was profiled in a study of T cell repertoires in cytomegalovirus infection. Study summary: It was recently identified HLA-C-restricted and well-studied HLA-B-restricted CMV epitopes that the study used. CMV infection and matching HLA type were both indicated by public TCR beta signatures.

This clonotype was seen more than once but under ten times. Its antigen is not known. TCRdb re-called the reads with MiXCR, one entry per CDR3 protein. The repertoire holds some 940,000 distinct CDR3 sequences, with 30% to 40% as singletons. Overall study results and limits: Adding up the frequency of public TCR beta families identified people who carried CMV plus the relevant HLA. There were HLA-C-restricted CMV-specific TCR beta clonotypes dominating the ex vivo response.

Sequenced material: cultured CD8+ T cells from PBMCs, taken from culture after CMV antigen stimulation. This sequence was found in a human donor in good health (CMV status not recorded). Some clones in this sample may be carry-over from other donors' samples.

CDR3 amino acids: CASSLAGFGRELFF. CDR3 in DNA: TGTGCCAGCAGTTTAGCTGGGTTTGGCCGGGAGCTGTTTTTT. This chain uses TRBV12-3 or TRBV12-4 with TRBJ2-2; D not resolved. This CDR3 is built from 14 residues. The V end was cut by 0 bases, the J end by 9 bases, with 11 bases between.